Only a few counts were recorded for the clone carrying this TCR beta chain. Its target is not known. The donors, all healthy, were Caucasians living in Russia, aged about 6 to 90. Combining a sample-barcoded 5' primer with a J-beta primer mix, a second PCR ran for about 7 to 11 cycles. TCRdb reprocessed the 5' RACE reads via MiXCR and lists one record per CDR3 protein. The sample lists roughly 2 million distinct CDR3 sequences, about 50% seen once, with over 2% in the top ten. This sample is part of a study of blood T cells in healthy people across ages. This CDR3 region has 19 residues. Trimming at V came to 0 bases and at J to 5 bases, leaving 17 bases not matched to a gene. CDR1 and CDR2 (germline): LGHNA, YSLEER. General study points: It was held that diversity estimates obtained from one million T cells represented underestimates.

The chain is built from TRBV4-3 and TRBJ2-5, with 8 bases identical to TRBD2. This TCR was sampled from a woman between 35 and 50 years old in good health. What was sequenced was blood. CDR3 amino acids: CASSQEPGGGHLSGETQYF. CDR3 DNA: TGCGCCAGCAGCCAAGAACCGGGCGGGGGGCATCTATCAGGCGAGACCCAGTACTTC.